The next 16 T cell receptor beta chains were all read from a single sample in a study of early T cells in non-severe SARS-CoV-2 infection. TCRdb called the 5' RACE reads again in MiXCR, with one record for every CDR3 protein. The sample has about 26,000 distinct CDR3 sequences, about 5% seen once. What was sequenced was whole blood. The source of these receptors is an adult who was a healthcare worker with PCR-confirmed SARS-CoV-2 infection or an uninfected control (not recorded which).

This clonotype appeared many times. The chain uses TRBV25-1 and TRBJ2-7; D possibly corresponds to TRBD1 (6 bases). CDR3 length equals 13 residues. The germline V gene encodes CDR1 MGHDK and CDR2 SYGVNS. V lost 4 bases and J 5 bases, leaving 12 bases between the germline ends. The CDR3 DNA reads TGTGCCAGCAGTGGACTACAGGGAAACGAGCAGTACTTC. This translates into CASSGLQGNEQYF.

This clonotype was seen more than once but under ten times. The chain employs TRBV24-1 and TRBJ1-2; D not certain. CDR1 and CDR2 from the germline V gene are KGHDR and SFDVKD. The CDR3 length is 12 residues. V lost 0 bases and J lost 7, with 5 bases in between. CDR3 DNA: TGTGCCACCAGTGATTTGGGAGTTGGCTACACCTTC. This gives the protein CATSDLGVGYTF.

This clonotype was found many times. The V call is TRBV10-3, the J call TRBJ2-1, with no clear D. The CDR3 consists of 16 residues. Trimming took 0 bases from V and 5 from J, leaving 14 bases between them. Germline lookup yields CDR1 ENHRY and CDR2 SYGVKD. CDR3 region: CAISESKLATDNEQFF. CDR3 DNA: TGTGCCATCAGTGAGTCGAAGTTGGCTACCGACAATGAGCAGTTCTTC.

The table lists this clonotype with many counts. CDR3 region: CASNPTGGYGYTF. In DNA form, the CDR3 reads TGTGCCAGCAACCCGACAGGGGGCTATGGCTACACCTTC. J is TRBJ1-2 and V is TRBV7-2, with TRBD1 matching over 9 bases. There are 13 residues in the CDR3. Germline values: CDR1 SGHTA, CDR2 FQGNSA. With V trimmed by 7 bases and J by 4 bases, 4 bases remained unmatched.

This clonotype appeared a few times. The chain carries TRBV20-1 and TRBJ2-4, with no clear D. CDR3 size: 15 residues. V shed 2 bases and J shed 0 bases, with 11 bases lying between them. The germline gives CDR1 DFQATT, CDR2 SNEGSKA (reference sequence). The DNA of the CDR3 is TGCAGTGCTAGACAAGACATCTTAGCCAAAAACATTCAGTACTTC. Its translation is CSARQDILAKNIQYF.

The genes are TRBV27 and TRBJ2-3; D not resolved. V gave up 3 bases and J gave up 2 bases, with 9 bases separating them. Germline V gene lookup returns CDR1 MNHEY and CDR2 SMNVEV (reference sequence). The CDR3 loop spans 14 amino acids. CDR3 bases: TGTGCCAGCAGTTTGGAAAGGGCCACAGATACGCAGTATTTT. Protein sequence: CASSLERATDTQYF.

This clonotype showed up just a few times. The genes are TRBV29-1 and TRBJ2-7, with D maybe TRBD1 (6 bases). The germline V and J ends were trimmed by 4 bases and 2 bases, with 9 bases remaining between them. Germline V gene sequence: CDR1 SQVTM, CDR2 ANQGSEA. The CDR3 consists of 12 residues. This CDR3 reads CSVGSGAYEQYF. CDR3 nucleotides: TGCAGCGTTGGATCAGGGGCCTACGAGCAGTACTTC.

This clonotype has a count of ten or more. This chain uses TRBV5-1 with TRBJ1-1, with TRBD1 as a possible D gene (6 bases). CDR3 size: 15 residues. V lost 0 bases to trimming and J lost 0 bases, with 9 bases between them. Germline loops: CDR1 SGHRS, CDR2 YFSETQ. The CDR3 DNA follows: TGCGCCAGCAGCTTGGAACCAGGGGTGAACACTGAAGCTTTCTTT. Protein sequence: CASSLEPGVNTEAFF.

This clonotype was seen a few times. The chain employs TRBV18 and TRBJ2-1; D ambiguous. The CDR3 length is 11 residues. The ends were cut back, 5 bases at V and 8 bases at J, with 7 bases in the middle. In germline, CDR1 is KGHSH, CDR2 LQKENI. The CDR3, as DNA: TGTGCCAGCTCAAGTATCCATGAGCAGTTCTTC. Translation gives CASSSIHEQFF. The complete variable domain, with remaining parts taken from reference TRBV18 and TRBJ2-1, reads NAGVMQNPRHLVRRRGQEARLRCSPMKGHSHVYWYRQLPEEGLKFMVYLQKENIIDESGMPKERFSAEFPKEGPSILRIQQVVRGDSAAYFCASSSIHEQFFGPGTRLTVL.

There are many counts of this clonotype. The CDR3 loop is CAISERASTYTEAFF. In DNA form, the CDR3 reads TGTGCCATCAGTGAACGGGCCTCCACGTACACTGAAGCTTTCTTT. This chain connects TRBV10-3 to TRBJ1-1; D is ambiguous. Germline V gene data show CDR1 as ENHRY and CDR2 as SYGVKD. The CDR3 covers 15 residues. Trimming left V 3 bases short and J 3 bases short, with 14 bases between.

This clonotype has ten or more counts. The CDR3 bases are TGTGCCAGCAACCTGGGACAGGGATCCAATCAGCCCCAGCATTTT. Protein sequence: CASNLGQGSNQPQHF. J is TRBJ1-5 and V is TRBV2; 9 nucleotides align to TRBD1. V gave up 7 bases and J gave up 3 bases; unmatched junction bases: 7. CDR3 length: 15 residues. CDR1 is SNHLY, CDR2 FYNNEI, per germline.

This clonotype appeared a few times. The chain links TRBV18 to TRBJ2-3, with unresolved D. Trimming shortened V by 2 bases and J by 0 bases, and 9 bases separated the two germline ends. Germline lookup yields CDR1 KGHSH and CDR2 LQKENI. There are 15 residues in the CDR3. The CDR3 region is CASSPGRISTDTQYF. CDR3 DNA: TGTGCCAGCTCACCAGGACGGATTAGCACAGATACGCAGTATTTT. Looking up the rest from reference TRBV18 and TRBJ2-3 gives the full variable domain: NAGVMQNPRHLVRRRGQEARLRCSPMKGHSHVYWYRQLPEEGLKFMVYLQKENIIDESGMPKERFSAEFPKEGPSILRIQQVVRGDSAAYFCASSPGRISTDTQYFGPGTRLTVL.

Relative to its sample, this clonotype is large (0.1 to 1%). V is TRBV29-1 and J is TRBJ1-2; no clear D gene. Germline V gene lookup returns CDR1 SQVTM and CDR2 ANQGSEA. The CDR3 consists of 13 residues. V gave up 1 base and J gave up 1 base, with 7 bases separating them. CDR3 sequence reads: CSVEVGNNYGYTF. CDR3 nucleotide sequence: TGCAGCGTTGAAGTGGGCAATAACTATGGCTACACCTTC.

The chain combines TRBV6-1 with TRBJ2-7; 8 bases are a match to TRBD1. V lost 5 bases, J lost 4 bases, and 7 bases stayed unmatched. CDR1 is MNHNS and CDR2 is SASEGT in the germline V gene. The CDR3 is made up of 14 amino acids. CDR3 DNA: TGTGCCAGCAGTCAGGACAGGGTGACGTACGAGCAGTACTTC. Its protein is CASSQDRVTYEQYF.

This chain joins TRBV5-1 and TRBJ2-3, with TRBD2 matching 9 bases. V trimming: 4 bases; J trimming: 1 base; junction bases outside the gene matches: 10. From germline, CDR1 is SGHRS and CDR2 YFSETQ. There are 17 residues in the CDR3. The DNA for the CDR3 is TGCGCCAGCAGCCTAATCGGAAGCGGGAGGCGCACAGATACGCAGTATTTT. It encodes CASSLIGSGRRTDTQYF. Combining the CDR3 with reference TRBV5-1 and TRBJ2-3 gives the whole variable domain KAGVTQTPRYLIKTRGQQVTLSCSPISGHRSVSWYQQTPGQGLQFLFEYFSETQRNKGNFPGRFSGRQFSNSRSEMNVSTLELGDSALYLCASSLIGSGRRTDTQYFGPGTRLTVL.

This clonotype was counted ten times or more. This sequence joins TRBV9 and TRBJ2-1; TRBD2 aligns across 12 bases. This CDR3 region has 15 residues. CDR1 is SGDLS, CDR2 YYNGEE, per germline. The V gene end was trimmed by 0 bases and the J gene end by 8 bases; junction bases not matched to a gene: 3. The chain's CDR3 is CASSVGLAGGHEQFF. The CDR3, as DNA: TGTGCCAGCAGCGTAGGGCTAGCGGGAGGGCATGAGCAGTTCTTC.